This record concerns one T cell receptor beta chain sequence. This clonotype has only a few counts. Which antigen it targets is not known. Base qualities are not provided; no much larger clone lies one nucleotide away. The data were obtained in a study of Graves' ophthalmopathy and Graves' hyperthyroidism (dated by TCRdb to 2016 to 2019). Context from the whole study: Peripheral blood was collected at initial diagnosis, before any treatment. In total, over 130 blood samples were TCR-sequenced: around 42 ophthalmopathy, over 70 hyperthyroidism and roughly 17 hyperthyroidism-to-ophthalmopathy patients. In five or six hyperthyroidism patients, T-cell repertoires of thyroid tissue and blood were compared. The independent validation cohort included about 19 hyperthyroidism patients plus 17 patients who later progressed from hyperthyroidism to ophthalmopathy. Following sample collection, hyperthyroidism patients were given methimazole at a starting dose of 30 mg daily, and ophthalmopathy patients were given high-dose intravenous methylprednisolone. To explore V-J signatures that distinguish ophthalmopathy from hyperthyroidism, a discovery set of about a hundred patients was enrolled, made up of some 41 with ophthalmopathy and 55 to 65 with stable hyperthyroidism. The study used signatures of the TCR beta repertoire to tell Graves' ophthalmopathy apart from Graves' hyperthyroidism and to predict which patients would progress to ophthalmopathy. Overall study outcomes, separate from this receptor: In cross-validation, the 13-signature model distinguished ophthalmopathy from stable hyperthyroidism with around 86% sensitivity and about 81% specificity, while in the test set the corresponding values were roughly 80% and 75%. Most expanded thyroid clonotypes with a frequency above 0.001 also appeared in blood, which suggests that blood repertoires may reflect the immune response in the thyroid. No statistical method was used to set the sample size in advance, and the investigators knew which group each participant was assigned to. In validation, the model predicted ophthalmopathy progression with about 71% sensitivity and approximately 78% specificity; roughly 12 predicted patients were CT-confirmed with GO in a median of about 6.1 months.

Ophthalmopathy patients had moderately to severely active disease, Clinical Activity Score of at least 3, NOSPECS grade of at least 4, and disease duration under 3 months. Patients with other autoimmune diseases, uncontrolled infections, pregnancy or lactation were excluded. Diagnosis was based on clinical symptoms, serum thyroxine, TRAb, thyroid ultrasound and orbital computed tomography. Using Ficoll-Paque density gradient centrifugation, PBMCs were isolated from about 9.4 ml of fresh peripheral blood. Total RNA was extracted with Trizol reagent and quality-checked on an Agilent 2100 Bioanalyzer. TCR beta CDR3 regions were amplified from RNA transcripts for repertoire sequencing. A first-round RT-PCR used HTBI primers with the Qiagen OneStep RT-PCR kit, followed by a second-round multiplex PCR, size selection and purification. Libraries were sequenced on an Illumina HiSeq2000 using paired-end 100 bp reads. The authors' pipeline ran thus. Reads were processed with SOAPnuke, discarding reads with adapters, uncalled bases, mean Phred below 15, or no exact constant-primer or identifier match. High-quality paired reads were merged with COPE v1.2.5. Clonotypes were defined as unique nucleotide sequences and were aligned to IMGT TRB V, D and J references using MiTCR v1.1. The analysis was limited to V-J combinations with a frequency above 0.0001, which together covered approximately 99% of the repertoires. A TCR clonal expansion and chaos score per V-J combination was defined as the ratio of F50 clonal expansion to chaos observed in the TCRdist matrix. Features were reduced by Welch's t-statistics and random forest to over 10 V-J combinations, which fed a naive Bayes classifier. The Morisita-Horn index was used to measure how similar the thyroid and blood repertoires were. The raw public reads went through TCRdb reprocessing: fastp at Q25, MiXCR clone calling, in-frame beta chains kept. Records with the same CDR3 protein are collapsed into one entry carrying the most frequent genes and DNA. TCRdb assigned the V and J calls; the authors' analysis was not used. The sample profile shows about 230,000 distinct CDR3 sequences; approximately 42% of them were found once. The ten largest clones capture approximately 51% of the sample.

V is shortened by 4 bases, J by 7 bases, and the region joining them spans 13 bases. The CDR3 starts with the cysteine, ends with the phenylalanine, and has 13 residues. Just CDR3 DNA is preserved here, 39 bases in frame from base 1. The sequence derives from an adult man with Graves' ophthalmopathy. Here the chain combines TRBV12-3 or TRBV12-4 and TRBJ1-2, with TRBD1 as a weak D call on 5 bases. Input material: peripheral blood. The bases are TGTGCCAGCAGTTCCCCGGCAGGGCCTGGCTACACCTTC. Its protein is CASSSPAGPGYTF.